The clone carrying this T cell receptor beta chain was observed at least ten times. Its specificity is not known. The sample comes from a study of neurological immune-mediated disorders. Findings and limits, study-wide: Repertoires from 18 of 34 multiple sclerosis patients grouped phylogenetically into a related-CDR3 cluster, suggesting a possible signature. Across subjects, expanded clones had no CDR3 amino acid sequences in common, pointing to private repertoires in all groups.

TCRdb re-called the 5' RACE reads with MiXCR, one entry per CDR3 protein. This table has roughly 60,000 distinct CDR3 sequences, over 3.5% appearing once. Trimming removed 2 bases from V and 5 bases from J, with 18 bases in between. CDR1 is SQVTM, CDR2 ANQGSEA, per germline. There are 15 residues in the CDR3. The sorted libraries were prepared using some 1 million CD4+ or CD8+ T cells that had themselves been sorted. Material for sequencing was CD4+ T cells from blood. This TCR derives from a woman between 40 and 50 years old with multiple sclerosis. The chain carries TRBV29-1 and TRBJ1-1; D remains ambiguous. The CDR3 is CSVENLVSLGTEAFF. The DNA for the CDR3 is TGCAGCGTTGAAAACTTGGTCAGTTTGGGGACTGAAGCTTTCTTT.